A single sample is the source of the 27 T cell receptor beta chains below, sequenced in a study of T cell repertoires in cytomegalovirus infection. Using its own MiXCR run on the reads, TCRdb lists one record per CDR3 protein. The sample contains around 450,000 distinct CDR3 sequences, approximately 31% of which appear only once. Sequencing used PBMCs. These receptor sequences come from a human donor in good health (CMV status not recorded). Some clones in this sample may be carry-over from other donors' samples.

Only a few counts were recorded for this clonotype. This chain links TRBV28 with TRBJ1-5; possible D gene TRBD1, 6 bases. V was pared by 3 bases and J by 3 bases, with 9 bases between. Germline V lookup: CDR1 MDHEN, CDR2 SYDVKM. CDR3 size: 14 residues. The CDR3 protein is CASSFSGANQPQHF. As DNA, the CDR3 is TGTGCCAGCAGTTTTTCAGGGGCCAATCAGCCCCAGCATTTT.

This clonotype was counted many times. This chain connects TRBV7-8 to TRBJ1-2; possible D gene TRBD1, 5 bases. CDR1 SGHVS and CDR2 FQNEAQ come from the germline V gene. V lost 4 bases and J lost 7, with 19 bases in between. The CDR3 extends over 15 amino acids. CDR3 in amino acids: CASSSFGHQEGGYTF. The CDR3 region has the DNA TGTGCCAGCAGCTCCTTTGGACACCAGGAAGGTGGCTACACCTTC. Full variable domain (remainder filled in from reference TRBV7-8 and TRBJ1-2): GAGVSQSPRYKVAKRGQDVALRCDPISGHVSLFWYQQALGQGPEFLTYFQNEAQLDKSGLPSDRFFAERPEGSVSTLKIQRTQQEDSAVYLCASSSFGHQEGGYTFGSGTRLTVV.

In its sample, this clonotype was seen many times. V is TRBV7-2 and J is TRBJ2-1; 16 bases match TRBD2. After removal of 8 bases from V and 7 bases from J, the junction contained 5 bases not matched to a gene. The CDR3 is 15 residues long. Looked up from germline, CDR1 is SGHTA and CDR2 is FQGNSA. The CDR3 nucleotides read TGTGCCAGCGGCGGGACTAGCGGGGGGGTAAATGAGCAGTTCTTC. This gives the protein CASGGTSGGVNEQFF.

This clonotype came up many times. The chain links TRBV7-2 to TRBJ1-2; D call uncertain. Trimming took off 3 bases at V and 3 bases at J, with 8 bases between the two ends. From germline, CDR1 is SGHTA and CDR2 FQGNSA. This CDR3 region has 13 residues. The DNA of the CDR3 is TGTGCCAGCAGCTTGGGGAGCTACTATGGCTACACCTTC. Its protein product is CASSLGSYYGYTF.

The genes are TRBV6-6 and TRBJ1-2; TRBD1 is a possible D gene (5 bases). With 0 bases removed from V and 7 bases from J, the gap between germline ends came to 18 bases. From germline, CDR1 is MNHNY and CDR2 SVGAGI (reference sequence). CDR3 length: 16 amino acids. CDR3 sequence (DNA): TGTGCCAGCAGTTACTCGAGACGGCTAGATGGGGGTGGCTACACCTTC. Translating it yields CASSYSRRLDGGGYTF.

This clonotype has more than one count but fewer than ten. The V call is TRBV6-2 or TRBV6-3, the J call TRBJ2-1; 8 bases fit TRBD1. J lost 2 bases, V lost 7 bases, and 4 bases had no gene match. Germline-derived CDR1 and CDR2 are MNHEY and SVGEGT. The CDR3 is made up of 14 amino acids. The CDR3 DNA reads TGTGCCAGCACCGACAGGGGTACCTACAATGAGCAGTTCTTC. This encodes CASTDRGTYNEQFF.

The V call is TRBV6-6, the J call TRBJ1-2; 7 positions agree with TRBD1. The J segment lost 2 bases and the V segment lost 4 bases, leaving 13 bases of the junction unmatched. The germline V gene encodes CDR1 MNHNY and CDR2 SVGAGI (reference sequence). This CDR3 is built from 17 residues. Here the CDR3 reads CASSSPPGGQSNYGYTF. The CDR3 bases are TGTGCCAGCAGTTCCCCCCCGGGGGGACAGAGCAACTATGGCTACACCTTC.

Turning to this clonotype: The junction departs from germline at one end; a sequencing error may be responsible. The chain has TRBV12-3 or TRBV12-4 and TRBJ2-5, with D possibly matching TRBD2 (5 bases). The CDR3 covers 15 residues. The DNA of the CDR3 is TGTGCCAGCCGTTTCGCAGGCAGTGAGGGAGAGACCCAGTACTTC. This translates into CASRFAGSEGETQYF.

The table lists this clonotype with a few counts. The chain uses TRBV5-1 and TRBJ1-4, with unresolved D. V lost 0 bases and J lost 0, with 9 bases in between. This CDR3 has 16 residues. The V gene's germline CDR1 is SGHRS and CDR2 YFSETQ. CDR3 amino acids: CASSLADSPTNEKLFF. CDR3 DNA sequence: TGCGCCAGCAGCTTGGCCGATTCTCCAACTAATGAAAAACTGTTTTTT.

The CDR3 sequence: CSAITGTGNSGNTIYF. The CDR3 DNA is TGCAGTGCTATCACAGGGACAGGAAACTCTGGAAACACCATATATTTT. The V call is TRBV20-1, the J call TRBJ1-3; 8 bases are shared with TRBD1. This CDR3 region has 16 residues. Germline assignment: CDR1 DFQATT and CDR2 SNEGSKA (reference sequence). V lost 4 bases, J lost 0 bases, and 8 bases stayed unmatched.

This clonotype was seen a few times. The rearrangement joins TRBV5-4 to TRBJ2-6; tentative D call: TRBD2 (7 bases). Between the trimmed V and J ends, which lost 4 bases and 0 bases, there was a span of 20 bases. Germline lookup yields CDR1 SGHNT and CDR2 YYREEE (reference sequence). The CDR3 is 19 amino acids. The DNA of the CDR3 is TGTGCCAGCAGCGGGGGGGGCTTGGCCGGTTACTCTGGGGCCAACGTCCTGACTTTC. Its translation is CASSGGGLAGYSGANVLTF.

To note about this clonotype: The CDR3 ends on some other residue instead of the conserved phenylalanine or tryptophan, so this is likely a read error. This chain links TRBV7-8 with TRBJ1-4; unclear D gene. CDR3 length: 18 amino acids. Germline V gene sequence: CDR1 SGHVS, CDR2 FQNEAQ. In DNA, the CDR3 is TGTGCCAGCAGCGTAGACCCCCCAGAACTTGCAACTAATGAACAACTGTTTTGT. Its translation: CASSVDPPELATNEQLFC.

This clonotype was recorded once. V and J are TRBV20-1 and TRBJ2-3; D is unresolved. Germline CDR1 is DFQATT and CDR2 is SNEGSKA (reference sequence). The V end was cut by 3 bases, the J end by 0 bases, with 13 bases between. This CDR3 region has 15 residues. This CDR3 reads CSASPLQRSTDTQYF. As DNA, the CDR3 is TGCAGTGCTAGTCCCCTCCAGCGAAGCACAGATACGCAGTATTTT.

The chain is built from TRBV19 and TRBJ1-2, with 7 bases lining up with TRBD1. From germline, CDR1 is LNHDA and CDR2 SQIVND (reference sequence). The CDR3 runs 19 residues. The V gene end was trimmed by 8 bases and the J gene end by 0 bases; junction bases not matched to a gene: 21. CDR3 loop: CASRPMGTDTPETNYGYTF. CDR3 coding DNA: TGTGCCAGTCGGCCAATGGGGACAGATACCCCGGAAACTAACTATGGCTACACCTTC.

This chain joins TRBV28 and TRBJ1-1, with D possibly matching TRBD1 (6 bases). Germline values: CDR1 MDHEN, CDR2 SYDVKM. With 5 bases removed from V and 5 bases from J, the gap between germline ends came to 21 bases. CDR3 length: 16 residues. Written as DNA, the CDR3 is TGTGCCAGCAGTCCCCCGGGGACACCCCGGAGGACTGAAGCTTTCTTT. Protein product: CASSPPGTPRRTEAFF. Full variable domain (remainder filled in from reference TRBV28 and TRBJ1-1): DVKVTQSSRYLVKRTGEKVFLECVQDMDHENMFWYRQDPGLGLRLIYFSYDVKMKEKGDIPEGYSVSREKKERFSLILESASTNQTSMYLCASSPPGTPRRTEAFFGQGTRLTVV.

The rearrangement links TRBV20-1 to TRBJ2-6, with D unclear. CDR3 length: 13 amino acids. The V end lost 3 bases, the J end lost 3 bases, and 6 bases lay between the germline ends. Germline V gene lookup returns CDR1 DFQATT and CDR2 SNEGSKA (reference sequence). The CDR3 is CSASWDGANVLTF. The CDR3 DNA is TGCAGTGCTAGCTGGGATGGGGCCAACGTCCTGACTTTC.

The V call is TRBV6-1, the J call TRBJ2-7; TRBD1 aligns across 7 bases. Germline values: CDR1 MNHNS, CDR2 SASEGT. The CDR3 loop spans 15 amino acids. V lost 2 bases to trimming and J lost 6 bases; unmatched junction nucleotides: 10. Here the CDR3 reads CASSEQPLTGTEQYF. The CDR3 coding sequence is TGTGCCAGCAGTGAACAGCCCCTGACAGGGACCGAGCAGTACTTC.

This clonotype was observed a few times. The rearrangement joins TRBV6-5 to TRBJ2-2; D unclear. Deletions cut 1 base from V and 4 bases from J, with 10 bases between. The CDR3 totals 15 residues. CDR1 MNHEY and CDR2 SVGAGI come from the germline V gene. In DNA, the CDR3 is TGTGCCAGCAGTTACTTCACCAGTGGCACCGGGGAGCTGTTTTTT. This gives the protein CASSYFTSGTGELFF.

The chain employs TRBV27 and TRBJ1-2, with a possible D match to TRBD1 (6 bases). V was trimmed by 6 bases and J by 1 base, leaving 15 bases between them. Per the germline V gene, CDR1 is MNHEY and CDR2 is SMNVEV (reference sequence). The CDR3 consists of 15 residues. This chain's CDR3 is CASSESGAHNYGYTF. In nucleotides, the CDR3 is TGTGCCAGCAGCGAATCAGGGGCGCATAACTATGGCTACACCTTC.

J is TRBJ1-5 and V is TRBV7-2, with no clear D. From germline, CDR1 is SGHTA and CDR2 FQGNSA. Trimming cost V 4 bases and J 6 bases, with 13 bases left between them. The CDR3 consists of 14 residues. CDR3 sequence: CASSYRLGGQPQHF. DNA for the CDR3: TGTGCCAGCAGCTATCGTTTGGGTGGTCAGCCCCAGCATTTT.

This clonotype was observed at least ten times. The V and J genes are TRBV10-3 and TRBJ2-5; D gene ambiguous. The germline CDR1 and CDR2 sequences are ENHRY and SYGVKD. The CDR3 contains 14 residues. V was shortened by 10 bases and J by 3 bases, with 18 bases between the two germline ends. CDR3 nucleotides: TGTGCCACCAACGCTGGAGCAACCAAAGAGACCCAGTACTTC. This translates into CATNAGATKETQYF.

A few counts support this clonotype. CDR3 sequence reads: CASSFVAGNEQFF. CDR3 in DNA: TGTGCCAGCAGTTTCGTCGCAGGGAATGAGCAGTTCTTC. The rearrangement joins TRBV12-3 or TRBV12-4 to TRBJ2-1; the D gene is possibly TRBD1 (5 bases). The CDR3 covers 13 residues. V was shortened by 3 bases and J by 7 bases, with 10 bases between the two germline ends.

This clonotype was observed a few times. The chain employs TRBV11-2 and TRBJ1-2; D gene uncertain. V lost 3 bases, J lost 6 bases, and 11 bases lay in between. Germline-derived CDR1 and CDR2 are SGHAT and FQNNGV. This CDR3 contains 13 residues. The CDR3 loop is CASSFNRRDGYTF. The CDR3 DNA follows: TGTGCCAGCAGCTTTAACCGGAGGGATGGCTACACCTTC.

This clonotype was detected only a few times. Here the CDR3 omits its conserved ending phenylalanine or tryptophan, so a read error is the likely source. No DNA is shown, since the ends of the CDR3 on it are uncertain; the CDR3 is the one TCRdb lists. This chain uses TRBV6-6 with TRBJ2-3; the D call TRBD1 from the table was never checked on the DNA. Germline CDR1 MNHNY, CDR2 SVGAGI (reference sequence). The CDR3 is 14 amino acids in total, end residues counted. CDR3 loop: CASSLTTGEPPQIP.

Only a few counts were recorded for this clonotype. The genes are TRBV19 and TRBJ1-4, with D unresolved. Germline CDR1 reads LNHDA; CDR2 reads SQIVND (reference sequence). With 6 bases removed from V and 1 base from J, the gap between germline ends came to 12 bases. This CDR3 is 15 amino acids long. The CDR3 region has the DNA TGTGCCAGTAGCAATCGGCGGAGAACTAATGAAAAACTGTTTTTT. It codes for CASSNRRRTNEKLFF.

In this sample, this clonotype turned up a few times. The chain uses TRBV14 and TRBJ1-3; the D is unclear. CDR3 length: 16 amino acids. CDR1 and CDR2 from the germline V gene are SGHDN and FVKESK. V was cut by 0 bases and J by 0 bases, with 9 bases left in between. CDR3 loop: CASSQDRFSSGNTIYF. The DNA for the CDR3 is TGTGCCAGCAGCCAAGATCGATTCAGCTCTGGAAACACCATATATTTT.

The chain couples TRBV12-3 or TRBV12-4 to TRBJ2-3, with 12 bases matching TRBD2. V lost 1 base and J lost 6; bases outside the gene matches: 5. The CDR3 spans 16 residues. The CDR3 protein is CASSLGLAGASDTQYF. The DNA of the CDR3 is TGTGCCAGCAGTTTAGGACTAGCGGGGGCCAGTGATACGCAGTATTTT.